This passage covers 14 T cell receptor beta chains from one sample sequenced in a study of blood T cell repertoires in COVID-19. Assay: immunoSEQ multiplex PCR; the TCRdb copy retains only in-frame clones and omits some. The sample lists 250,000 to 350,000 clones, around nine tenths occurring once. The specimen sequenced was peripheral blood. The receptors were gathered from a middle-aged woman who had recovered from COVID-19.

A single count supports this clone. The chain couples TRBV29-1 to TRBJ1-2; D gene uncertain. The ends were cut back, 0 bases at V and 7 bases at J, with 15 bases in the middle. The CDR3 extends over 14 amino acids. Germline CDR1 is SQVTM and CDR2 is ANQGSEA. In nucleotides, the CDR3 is TGCAGCGTTGAAGAGCCCCCGGGATTGGGTGGCTACACCTTC. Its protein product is CSVEEPPGLGGYTF. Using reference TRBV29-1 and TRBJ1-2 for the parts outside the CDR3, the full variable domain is SAVISQKPSRDICQRGTSLTIQCQVDSQVTMMFWYRQQPGQSLTLIATANQGSEATYESGFVIDKFPISRPNLTFSTLTVSNMSPEDSSIYLCSVEEPPGLGGYTFGSGTRLTVV.

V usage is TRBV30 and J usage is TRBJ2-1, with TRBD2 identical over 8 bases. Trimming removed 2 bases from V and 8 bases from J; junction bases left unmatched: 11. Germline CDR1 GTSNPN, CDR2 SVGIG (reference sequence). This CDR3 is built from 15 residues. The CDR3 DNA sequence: TGTGCCTGGAGTATTGGCGGGAGGAAAAACGATGAGCAGTTCTTC. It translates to CAWSIGGRKNDEQFF.

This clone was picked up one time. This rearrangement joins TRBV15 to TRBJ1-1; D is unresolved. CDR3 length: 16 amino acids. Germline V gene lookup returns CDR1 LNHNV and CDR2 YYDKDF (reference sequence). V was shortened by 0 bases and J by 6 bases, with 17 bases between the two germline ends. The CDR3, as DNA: TGTGCCACCAGCAGAGATCCACCCCAGACTCCCCCTGAAGCTTTCTTT. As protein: CATSRDPPQTPPEAFF.

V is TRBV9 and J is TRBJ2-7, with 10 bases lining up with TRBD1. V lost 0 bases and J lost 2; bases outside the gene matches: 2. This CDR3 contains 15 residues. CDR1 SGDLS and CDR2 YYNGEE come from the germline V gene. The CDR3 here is CASSVGGQGPYEQYF. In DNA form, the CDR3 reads TGTGCCAGCAGCGTAGGGGGACAGGGGCCCTACGAGCAGTACTTC.

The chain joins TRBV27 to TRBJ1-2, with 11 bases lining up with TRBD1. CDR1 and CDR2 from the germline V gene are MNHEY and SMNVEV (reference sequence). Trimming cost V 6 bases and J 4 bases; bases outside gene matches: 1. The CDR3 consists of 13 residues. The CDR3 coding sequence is TGTGCCAGCAGAGGGACAGGGGGCTATGGCTACACCTTC. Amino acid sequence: CASRGTGGYGYTF.

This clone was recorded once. The CDR3 coding sequence is TGTGCCAGCTCACCACCGGGACAGCCTGTCGAGCAGTACTTC. Residues: CASSPPGQPVEQYF. This chain links TRBV18 with TRBJ2-7; 7 bases match TRBD1. The J segment lost 6 bases and the V segment lost 0 bases, leaving 5 bases of the junction unmatched. Germline CDR1 reads KGHSH; CDR2 reads LQKENI. The CDR3 has 14 amino acids.

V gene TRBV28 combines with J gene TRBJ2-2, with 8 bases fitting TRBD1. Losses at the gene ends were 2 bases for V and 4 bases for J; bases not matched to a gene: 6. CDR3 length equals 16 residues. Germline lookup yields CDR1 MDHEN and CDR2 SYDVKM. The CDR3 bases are TGTGCCAGCAGTTTAGGGGACAGGCGGGGCACCGGGGAGCTGTTTTTT. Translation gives CASSLGDRRGTGELFF.

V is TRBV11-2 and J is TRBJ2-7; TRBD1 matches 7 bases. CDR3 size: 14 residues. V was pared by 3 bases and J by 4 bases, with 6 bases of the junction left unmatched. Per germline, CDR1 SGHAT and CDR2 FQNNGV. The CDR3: CASSFSGQTYEQYF. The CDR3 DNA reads TGTGCCAGCAGCTTCTCGGGACAGACGTACGAGCAGTACTTC.

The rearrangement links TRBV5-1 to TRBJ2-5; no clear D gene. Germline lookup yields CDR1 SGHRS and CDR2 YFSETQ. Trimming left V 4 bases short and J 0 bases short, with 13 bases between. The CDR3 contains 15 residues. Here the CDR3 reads CASSEVNAYQETQYF. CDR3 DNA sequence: TGCGCCAGCAGCGAAGTAAATGCGTACCAAGAGACCCAGTACTTC.

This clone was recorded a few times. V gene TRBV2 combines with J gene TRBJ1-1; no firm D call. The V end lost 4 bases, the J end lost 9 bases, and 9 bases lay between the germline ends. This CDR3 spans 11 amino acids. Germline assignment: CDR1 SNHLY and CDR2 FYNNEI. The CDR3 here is CASSAGQQAFF. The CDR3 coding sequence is TGTGCCAGCAGTGCTGGGCAACAAGCTTTCTTT.

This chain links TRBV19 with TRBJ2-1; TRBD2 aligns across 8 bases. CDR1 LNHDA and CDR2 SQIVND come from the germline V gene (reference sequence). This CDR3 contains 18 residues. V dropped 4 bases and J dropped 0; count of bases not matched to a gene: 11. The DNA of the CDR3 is TGTGCCAGTAGTAGGGATGTCATAGCGGGAAGCTCCTACAATGAGCAGTTCTTC. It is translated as CASSRDVIAGSSYNEQFF.

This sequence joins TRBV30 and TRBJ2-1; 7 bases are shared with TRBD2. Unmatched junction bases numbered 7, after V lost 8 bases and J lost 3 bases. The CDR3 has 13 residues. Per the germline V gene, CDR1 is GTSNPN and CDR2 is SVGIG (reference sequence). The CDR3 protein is CAGWDYLYNEQFF. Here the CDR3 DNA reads TGTGCCGGGTGGGACTATCTCTACAATGAGCAGTTCTTC.

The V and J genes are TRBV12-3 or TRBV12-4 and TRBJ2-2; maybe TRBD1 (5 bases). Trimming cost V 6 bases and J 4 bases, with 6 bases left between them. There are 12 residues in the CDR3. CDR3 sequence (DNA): TGTGCCAGCAGCCAGGGCACCGGGGAGCTGTTTTTT. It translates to CASSQGTGELFF.

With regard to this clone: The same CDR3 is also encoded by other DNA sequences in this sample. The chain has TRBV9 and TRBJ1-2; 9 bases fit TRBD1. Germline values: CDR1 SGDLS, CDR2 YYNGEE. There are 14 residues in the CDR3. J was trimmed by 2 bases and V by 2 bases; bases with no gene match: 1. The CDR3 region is CASSVGQGNYGYTF. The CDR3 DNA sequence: TGTGCCAGCAGCGTGGGACAGGGAAACTATGGCTACACCTTC.